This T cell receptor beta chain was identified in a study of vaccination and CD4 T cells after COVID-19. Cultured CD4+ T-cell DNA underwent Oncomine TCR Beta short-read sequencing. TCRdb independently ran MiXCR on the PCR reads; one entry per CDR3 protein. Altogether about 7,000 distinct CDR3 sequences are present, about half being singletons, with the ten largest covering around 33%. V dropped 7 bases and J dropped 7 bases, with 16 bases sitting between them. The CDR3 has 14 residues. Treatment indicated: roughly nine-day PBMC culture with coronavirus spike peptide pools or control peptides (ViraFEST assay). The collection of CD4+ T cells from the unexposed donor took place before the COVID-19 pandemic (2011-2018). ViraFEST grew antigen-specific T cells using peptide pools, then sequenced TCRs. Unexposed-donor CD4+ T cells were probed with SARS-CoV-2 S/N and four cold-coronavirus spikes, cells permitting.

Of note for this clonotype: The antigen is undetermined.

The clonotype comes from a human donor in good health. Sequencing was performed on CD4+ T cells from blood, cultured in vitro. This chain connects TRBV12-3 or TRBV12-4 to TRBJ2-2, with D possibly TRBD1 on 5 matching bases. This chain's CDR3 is CASIPDQGIGELFF. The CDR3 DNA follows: TGTGCCAGCATCCCTGACCAGGGCATCGGGGAGCTGTTTTTT.